This TCR beta chain is from a study of CD8+ T cells in alopecia areata. Concerning this clone: Its target is unknown.

Study observations and caveats: Many expanded lesional clones persisted during tofacitinib (in both scalp and blood). Relative to mice, TCR sharing across patients was less clear, a difference possibly HLA-related.

Regarding treatment: oral pan-JAK inhibitor, 5-10 mg twice daily. Individuals with alopecia areata gave both lesional scalp punch biopsies and peripheral blood for collection. Investigators isolated RNA and reverse transcribed it into cDNA to act as the sequencing template. Sequenced by immunoSEQ multiplex PCR; TCRdb stores in-frame clones only, minus some. Of around 110,000 clones in the sample, about four fifths are singletons; the top ten hold roughly 23%. This CDR3 spans 14 amino acids. V shed 6 bases, J shed 8 bases, and the junction held 9 bases outside the gene matches. CDR1 is LGHNT and CDR2 is FRNRAP in the germline V gene.

This chain connects TRBV12-5 to TRBJ2-1, with TRBD1 matching 8 bases. Sample: CD8+ T cells sorted from blood, taken at week 24, from a patient treated with tofacitinib. The sequence came from a human donor with alopecia areata. The chain's CDR3 is CASGLGQGKDEQFF. In nucleotides, the CDR3 is TGTGCTAGTGGCCTCGGACAGGGAAAGGATGAGCAGTTCTTC.